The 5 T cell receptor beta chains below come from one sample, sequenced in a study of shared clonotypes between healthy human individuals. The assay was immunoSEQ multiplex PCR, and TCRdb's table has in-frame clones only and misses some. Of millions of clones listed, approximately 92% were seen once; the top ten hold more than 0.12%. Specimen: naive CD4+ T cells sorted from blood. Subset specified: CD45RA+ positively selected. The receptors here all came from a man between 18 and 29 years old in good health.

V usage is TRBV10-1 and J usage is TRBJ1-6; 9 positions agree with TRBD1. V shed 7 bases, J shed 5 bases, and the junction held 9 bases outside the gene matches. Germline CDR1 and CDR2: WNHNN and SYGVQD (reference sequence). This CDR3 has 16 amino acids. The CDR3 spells CASTQPGQGDNSPLHF. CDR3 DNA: TGCGCCAGCACCCAACCGGGACAGGGTGATAATTCACCCCTCCACTTT.

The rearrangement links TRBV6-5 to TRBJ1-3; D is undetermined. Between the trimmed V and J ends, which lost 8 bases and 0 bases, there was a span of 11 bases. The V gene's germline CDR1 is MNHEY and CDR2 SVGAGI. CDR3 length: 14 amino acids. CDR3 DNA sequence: TGTGCCAGCTTGGAATCGTACTCTGGAAACACCATATATTTT. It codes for CASLESYSGNTIYF.

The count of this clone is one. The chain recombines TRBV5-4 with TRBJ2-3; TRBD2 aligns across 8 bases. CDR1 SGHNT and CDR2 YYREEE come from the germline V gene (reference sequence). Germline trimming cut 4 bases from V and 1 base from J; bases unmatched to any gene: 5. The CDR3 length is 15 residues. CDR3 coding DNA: TGTGCCAGCAGCCGGGGGGGGGCTGGCACAGATACGCAGTATTTT. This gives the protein CASSRGGAGTDTQYF.

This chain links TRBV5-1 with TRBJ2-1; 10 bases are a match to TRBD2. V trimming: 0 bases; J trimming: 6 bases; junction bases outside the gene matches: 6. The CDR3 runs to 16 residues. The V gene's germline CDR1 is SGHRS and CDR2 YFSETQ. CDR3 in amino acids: CASSLAYSGRSNEQFF. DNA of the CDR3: TGCGCCAGCAGCTTGGCCTATAGCGGGAGGTCCAATGAGCAGTTCTTC.

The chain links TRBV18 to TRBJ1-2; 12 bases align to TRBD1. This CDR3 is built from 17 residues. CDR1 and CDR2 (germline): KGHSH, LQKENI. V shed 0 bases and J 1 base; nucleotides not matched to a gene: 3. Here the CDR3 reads CASSPPGQGAINYGYTF. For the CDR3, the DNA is TGTGCCAGCTCACCACCGGGACAGGGGGCAATTAACTATGGCTACACCTTC.